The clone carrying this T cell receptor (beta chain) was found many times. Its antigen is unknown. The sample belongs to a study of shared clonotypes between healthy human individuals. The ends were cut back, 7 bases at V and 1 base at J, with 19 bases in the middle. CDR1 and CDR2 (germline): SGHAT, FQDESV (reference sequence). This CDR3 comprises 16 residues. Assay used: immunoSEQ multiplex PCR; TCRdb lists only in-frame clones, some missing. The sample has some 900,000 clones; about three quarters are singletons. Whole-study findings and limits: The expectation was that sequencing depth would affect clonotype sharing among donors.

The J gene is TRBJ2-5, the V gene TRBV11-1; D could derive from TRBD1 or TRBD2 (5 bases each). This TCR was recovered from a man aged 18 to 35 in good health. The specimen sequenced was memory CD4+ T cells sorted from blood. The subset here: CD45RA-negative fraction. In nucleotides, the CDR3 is TGTGCCAGCACCCCAAACCCGGTGGGGGTCCAAGAGACCCAGTACTTC. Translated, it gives CASTPNPVGVQETQYF. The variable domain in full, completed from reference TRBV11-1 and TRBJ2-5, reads EAEVAQSPRYKITEKSQAVAFWCDPISGHATLYWYRQILGQGPELLVQFQDESVVDDSQLPKDRFSAERLKGVDSTLKIQPAELGDSAMYLCASTPNPVGVQETQYFGPGTRLLVL.